A selection of T cell receptor beta chains follows, all from one sample in a study of CXCR3-negative and CXCR3-positive naive CD8 T cells. TCRdb reprocessed the 5' RACE reads and keeps a single row for each CDR3 protein, giving no DNA. This table lists some 6,700 distinct CDR3 sequences. The specimen was naive CXCR3+ CD8+ T cells from blood. The receptors originated from a human donor in good health. Some clones in this sample may be carry-over from other donors' samples. The CDR3 runs from the conserved cysteine through the conserved F or W. The size field is filled for only some rows; it gives once, few, many or a size class.

V: TRBV6-1; size: medium-sized; J: TRBJ2-1; CDR3: CASRLADYNEQFF
V: TRBV15; size: medium-sized; J: TRBJ2-2; CDR3: CATSRDYGARNTGELFF
V: TRBV7-3; size: .; J: TRBJ2-1; CDR3: CASSLSAVLVWDNEQFF
V: TRBV29-1; size: medium-sized; J: TRBJ2-6; CDR3: CSVEFTSGANVLTF
V: TRBV10-1; size: .; J: TRBJ2-7; CDR3: CASSGGYEQYF
V: TRBV19; size: .; J: TRBJ2-1; CDR3: CASGTSAWNEQFF
V: TRBV5-1; size: .; J: TRBJ2-1; CDR3: CASSLEASGKVYNEQFF
V: TRBV6-5; size: medium-sized; J: TRBJ1-2; CDR3: CASSYWDRAAVDYGYTF
V: TRBV10-3; size: .; J: TRBJ1-5; CDR3: CAISESGEPNQPQHF
V: TRBV29-1; size: medium-sized; J: TRBJ1-1; CDR3: CSVGGGTEAFF
V: TRBV19; size: .; J: TRBJ1-1; CDR3: CASSPGGGRPTEAFF
V: TRBV25-1; size: .; J: TRBJ2-3; CDR3: CASRARTSGSPSTDTQYF
V: TRBV11-3; size: .; J: TRBJ2-3; CDR3: CASSLDLGQISPRDTQYF
V: TRBV29-1; size: .; J: TRBJ2-7; CDR3: CSVVASPGTYEQYF
V: TRBV23-1; size: .; J: TRBJ2-7; CDR3: CASSHPRGQGTILGQVYYEQYF
V: TRBV29-1; size: .; J: TRBJ2-7; CDR3: CSGIATGSPYEQYF
V: TRBV5-5; size: .; J: TRBJ1-5; CDR3: CASSRDRTRNQPQHF
V: TRBV29-1; size: .; J: TRBJ2-7; CDR3: CSVYTGSSYEQYF
V: TRBV29-1; size: medium-sized; J: TRBJ2-7; CDR3: CSVEERLRSSYEQYF
V: TRBV4-1; size: .; J: TRBJ2-5; CDR3: CASSQLIDFQETQYF
V: TRBV14; size: .; J: TRBJ2-6; CDR3: CASSPRISGANVLTF
V: TRBV11-2; size: medium-sized; J: TRBJ2-7; CDR3: CASSQGRQGPYEQYF